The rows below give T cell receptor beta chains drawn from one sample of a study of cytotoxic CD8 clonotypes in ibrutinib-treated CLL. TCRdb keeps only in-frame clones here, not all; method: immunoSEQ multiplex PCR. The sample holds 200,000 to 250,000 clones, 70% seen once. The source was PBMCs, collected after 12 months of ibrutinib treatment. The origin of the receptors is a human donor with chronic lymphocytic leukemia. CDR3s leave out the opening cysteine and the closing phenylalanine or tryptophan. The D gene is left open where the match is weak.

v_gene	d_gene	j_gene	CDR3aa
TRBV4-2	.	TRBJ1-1	ASSVQRWWVGSGTEAF
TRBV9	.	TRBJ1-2	ASSVVPDGNYGYT
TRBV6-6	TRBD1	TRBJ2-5	ASRDRAGETQY
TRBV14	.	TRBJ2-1	ASSQDLAGRGEQF
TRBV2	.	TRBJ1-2	ASSPLGGYT
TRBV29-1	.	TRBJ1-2	SVGGASYGYT
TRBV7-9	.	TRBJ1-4	ASSSSGSNEKLF
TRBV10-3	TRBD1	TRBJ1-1	AISQGAVDTEAF
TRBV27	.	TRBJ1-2	ASSPRSGGYT
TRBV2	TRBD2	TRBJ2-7	ASGPTAGDEQY
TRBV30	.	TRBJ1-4	AWSALATNEKLF